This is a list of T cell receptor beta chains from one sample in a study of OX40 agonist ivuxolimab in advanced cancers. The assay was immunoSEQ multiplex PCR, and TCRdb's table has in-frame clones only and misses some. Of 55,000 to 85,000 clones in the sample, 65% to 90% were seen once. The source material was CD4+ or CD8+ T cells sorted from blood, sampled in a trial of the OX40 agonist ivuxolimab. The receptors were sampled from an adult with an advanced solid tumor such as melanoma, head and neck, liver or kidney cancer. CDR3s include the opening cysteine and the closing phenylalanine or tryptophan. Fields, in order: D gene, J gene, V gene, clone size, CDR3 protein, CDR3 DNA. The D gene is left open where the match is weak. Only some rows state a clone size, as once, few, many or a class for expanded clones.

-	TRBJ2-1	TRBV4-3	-	CASSRQGSSYNEQFF	TGCGCCAGCAGCCGGCAGGGGAGCTCCTACAATGAGCAGTTCTTC
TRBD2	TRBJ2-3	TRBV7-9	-	CASSLDGLTSGRGTQYF	TGTGCCAGCAGCTTAGACGGTTTGACTAGCGGGAGGGGTACGCAGTATTTT
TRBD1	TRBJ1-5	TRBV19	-	CASSWDSSNQPQHF	TGTGCCAGTAGTTGGGACAGTAGCAATCAGCCCCAGCATTTT
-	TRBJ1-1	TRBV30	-	CAWSVLRQMNTEAFF	TGTGCCTGGAGTGTATTACGACAGATGAACACTGAAGCTTTCTTT
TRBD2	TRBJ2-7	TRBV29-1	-	CSATPLAGGEQYF	TGCAGCGCCACCCCACTAGCGGGAGGCGAGCAGTACTTC
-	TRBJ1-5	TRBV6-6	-	CASRSNQPQHF	TGTGCCAGCAGATCCAATCAGCCCCAGCATTTT
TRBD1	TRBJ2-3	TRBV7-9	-	CASSSGQGRGTDTQYF	TGTGCCAGCAGCTCCGGACAGGGGCGAGGCACAGATACGCAGTATTTT
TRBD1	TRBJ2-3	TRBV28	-	CASRSGQRTDTQYF	TGTGCCAGCAGGTCGGGACAGCGCACAGATACGCAGTATTTT
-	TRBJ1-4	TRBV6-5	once	CASSYGSGEKLFF	TGTGCCAGCAGTTACGGTTCCGGTGAAAAACTGTTTTTT
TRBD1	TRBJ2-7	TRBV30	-	CAWRDRGAYEQYF	TGTGCCTGGAGAGACAGGGGAGCCTACGAGCAGTACTTC
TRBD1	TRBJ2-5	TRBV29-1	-	CSVEHGTGQETQYF	TGCAGCGTTGAACACGGGACAGGCCAAGAGACCCAGTACTTC
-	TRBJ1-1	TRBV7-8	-	CASSLGQGANTEAFF	TGTGCCAGCAGCTTAGGTCAGGGAGCGAACACTGAAGCTTTCTTT
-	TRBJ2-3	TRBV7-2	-	CASSLEGRDTQYF	TGTGCCAGCAGCTTAGAGGGTCGGGATACGCAGTATTTT
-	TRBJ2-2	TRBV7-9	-	CASSIRQSSNTGELFF	TGTGCCAGCAGCATCAGACAGTCTTCGAACACCGGGGAGCTGTTTTTT